The 29 T cell receptor beta chains in this list originate from one sample, sequenced in a study of blood T cell repertoires in COVID-19. The method was immunoSEQ multiplex PCR; TCRdb's version includes in-frame clones alone and lacks a portion of them. The table lists about 130,000 clones, approximately 89% of them singletons. Sequenced material: peripheral blood. These receptors were taken from a woman in her 70s with COVID-19, enrolled during active disease.

The chain uses TRBV3-1 (or the pseudogene TRBV3-2) and TRBJ2-7, with 12 bases identical to TRBD2. There are 15 residues in the CDR3. V lost 6 bases to trimming and J lost 7 bases; unmatched junction nucleotides: 10. CDR1 is LGHDT, CDR2 YNNKEL, per germline (reference sequence). CDR3 sequence: CASRTSGGPVIEQYF. The CDR3 coding sequence is TGTGCCAGCAGGACTAGCGGGGGCCCCGTGATTGAGCAGTACTTC.

The chain employs TRBV3-1 (or the pseudogene TRBV3-2) and TRBJ1-1; maybe TRBD1 (5 bases). Germline CDR1 is LGHDT and CDR2 is YNNKEL (reference sequence). The V end lost 0 bases, the J end lost 3 bases, and 11 bases lay between the germline ends. There are 15 residues in the CDR3. The CDR3 loop reads CASSQDQGPDTEAFF. CDR3 coding DNA: TGTGCCAGCAGCCAAGACCAGGGTCCGGACACTGAAGCTTTCTTT.

J is TRBJ1-1 and V is TRBV5-1; D ambiguous. CDR3 length equals 13 residues. The germline V and J ends were trimmed by 5 bases and 3 bases, with 11 bases remaining between them. CDR1 and CDR2 (germline): SGHRS, YFSETQ. CDR3 sequence reads: CASSRAGDTEAFF. DNA for the CDR3: TGCGCCAGCAGTCGAGCCGGGGACACTGAAGCTTTCTTT.

V is TRBV7-2 and J is TRBJ2-5; TRBD2 matches 7 bases. The CDR3 has 13 residues. The V gene end was trimmed by 5 bases and the J gene end by 2 bases; junction bases not matched to a gene: 2. Germline CDR1 and CDR2: SGHTA and FQGNSA. This CDR3 reads CASSGGLQETQYF. CDR3 in DNA: TGTGCCAGCAGCGGGGGACTACAAGAGACCCAGTACTTC.

The chain uses TRBV5-1 and TRBJ1-2; D perhaps matches TRBD1 (5 bases). This CDR3 comprises 15 residues. V was cut by 4 bases and J by 4 bases, with 17 bases left in between. The germline CDR1 and CDR2 sequences are SGHRS and YFSETQ. In DNA form, the CDR3 reads TGCGCCAGCAGCCCGGTGCAGGGAAGTCCCTATGGCTACACCTTC. It translates to CASSPVQGSPYGYTF.

The CDR3 here is CASKPTGAGVYNEQFF. CDR3 nucleotide sequence: TGTGCCAGCAAACCGACAGGGGCTGGGGTTTACAATGAGCAGTTCTTC. The gene calls are TRBV27 and TRBJ2-1, with TRBD1 matching 8 bases. The CDR3 length is 16 residues. V dropped 7 bases and J dropped 4; count of bases not matched to a gene: 12. Per germline, CDR1 MNHEY and CDR2 SMNVEV (reference sequence).

V is TRBV28 and J is TRBJ2-1; 8 bases agree with TRBD2. Germline CDR1 reads MDHEN; CDR2 reads SYDVKM. CDR3 length: 17 residues. V lost 7 bases to trimming and J lost 0 bases; unmatched junction nucleotides: 11. The CDR3 reads CASTSGGEESSYNEQFF. The CDR3 region has the DNA TGTGCCAGCACCTCGGGGGGGGAGGAGAGCTCCTACAATGAGCAGTTCTTC.

This chain uses TRBV5-4 with TRBJ2-2, with TRBD1 matching 8 bases. V was pared by 1 base and J by 3 bases, with 5 bases of the junction left unmatched. CDR1 is SGHNT and CDR2 is YYREEE in the germline V gene (reference sequence). The CDR3 extends over 16 amino acids. The CDR3 here is CASSLSRGLYTGELFF. Here the CDR3 DNA reads TGTGCCAGCAGCTTGTCCAGGGGGCTATACACCGGGGAGCTGTTTTTT.

With respect to this clone: Likely a read error: the CDR3 ends without its conserved phenylalanine or tryptophan. The chain combines TRBV5-1 with TRBJ2-7, with 7 bases fitting TRBD2. CDR1 is SGHRS, CDR2 YFSETQ, per germline. The CDR3 is 14 residues long. V trimming: 4 bases; J trimming: 3 bases; junction bases outside the gene matches: 7. The CDR3, as DNA: TGCGCCAGCAGCGTAGGGGCGGGAGACTACGAGCAGTACCTC. It codes for CASSVGAGDYEQYL.

The chain links TRBV10-2 to TRBJ1-1; D unresolved. The CDR3 runs 14 residues. The ends were cut back, 2 bases at V and 5 bases at J, with 12 bases in the middle. Germline V gene data show CDR1 as WSHSY and CDR2 as SAAADI. CDR3 nucleotide sequence: TGCGCCAGCAGTGAGAGAGGGCCCGAGACTGAAGCTTTCTTT. It encodes CASSERGPETEAFF.

The V gene is TRBV6-4, the J gene TRBJ2-3, with a weak D call TRBD2 (6 bases). Germline CDR1 MRHNA, CDR2 SNTAGT. The CDR3 consists of 14 residues. V gave up 5 bases and J gave up 2 bases, with 11 bases separating them. The CDR3 reads CASSQDYYTDTQYF. In nucleotides, the CDR3 is TGTGCCAGCAGTCAGGACTATTACACAGATACGCAGTATTTT.

V is TRBV18 and J is TRBJ1-2, with a tentative D call TRBD1 (6 bases). V lost 0 bases and J lost 0, with 14 bases in between. The CDR3 consists of 17 residues. The V gene's germline CDR1 is KGHSH and CDR2 LQKENI. CDR3 amino acids: CASSPPEGTPANYGYTF. In DNA, the CDR3 is TGTGCCAGCTCACCACCCGAGGGGACACCAGCTAACTATGGCTACACCTTC.

The chain carries TRBV30 and TRBJ1-2; 7 bases agree with TRBD1. V lost 5 bases to trimming and J lost 4 bases; unmatched junction nucleotides: 10. Looked up from germline, CDR1 is GTSNPN and CDR2 is SVGIG (reference sequence). The CDR3 loop spans 14 amino acids. CDR3 sequence: CAWAGDSRIYGYTF. CDR3 sequence (DNA): TGTGCCTGGGCCGGGGACAGTAGGATCTATGGCTACACCTTC.

The V and J genes are TRBV5-1 and TRBJ2-7; perhaps TRBD1 as D (5 bases). Germline CDR1 SGHRS, CDR2 YFSETQ. There are 15 residues in the CDR3. The ends were cut back, 0 bases at V and 6 bases at J, with 16 bases in the middle. This chain's CDR3 is CASSLVGQGLGEQYF. In DNA form, the CDR3 reads TGCGCCAGCAGCTTGGTAGGGCAGGGCCTGGGCGAGCAGTACTTC.

This clone was seen once. The rearrangement links TRBV27 to TRBJ2-3; tentatively, D is TRBD1 (6 bases). With 2 bases removed from V and 0 bases from J, the gap between germline ends came to 12 bases. The CDR3 sequence is 16 residues long. Germline V gene lookup returns CDR1 MNHEY and CDR2 SMNVEV (reference sequence). CDR3: CASSLADSLSTDTQYF. The CDR3 coding sequence is TGTGCCAGCAGTTTAGCGGACAGCCTGAGCACAGATACGCAGTATTTT.

This chain connects TRBV7-9 to TRBJ1-3, with D possibly TRBD1 on 6 matching bases. The germline V gene has CDR1 SEHNR and CDR2 FQNEAQ (reference sequence). The V and J ends lost 5 bases and 1 base respectively, with 18 bases between them. The CDR3 contains 17 residues. This CDR3 reads CASSDPVRGKSGNTIYF. CDR3 bases: TGTGCCAGCAGCGACCCTGTCAGGGGAAAATCTGGAAACACCATATATTTT.

This chain joins TRBV2 and TRBJ2-7; D is perhaps TRBD2 (6 bases). The CDR3 is made up of 12 amino acids. Germline V gene sequence: CDR1 SNHLY, CDR2 FYNNEI. Trimming took 11 bases from V and 4 from J, leaving 15 bases between them. CDR3 region: CAGGGLGYEQYF. The CDR3 region has the DNA TGTGCCGGAGGAGGGCTAGGGTACGAGCAGTACTTC.

J is TRBJ1-6 and V is TRBV19; 9 nucleotides align to TRBD1. CDR1 is LNHDA and CDR2 is SQIVND in the germline V gene (reference sequence). The CDR3 has 16 residues. The V segment lost 0 bases and the J segment 7 bases; nucleotides outside the gene matches: 4. CDR3 residues: CASSIDQQGANSPLHF. CDR3 sequence (DNA): TGTGCCAGTAGTATAGACCAACAGGGGGCAAATTCACCCCTCCACTTT. Supplemented by reference TRBV19 and TRBJ1-6, the full variable domain reads DGGITQSPKYLFRKEGQNVTLSCEQNLNHDAMYWYRQDPGQGLRLIYYSQIVNDFQKGDIAEGYSVSREKKESFPLTVTSAQKNPTAFYLCASSIDQQGANSPLHFGNGTRLTVT.

The V call is TRBV3-1 (or the pseudogene TRBV3-2), the J call TRBJ2-1, with 8 positions matching TRBD2. The CDR3 covers 14 residues. Germline V gene data show CDR1 as LGHDT and CDR2 as YNNKEL (reference sequence). Trimming cost V 5 bases and J 8 bases; bases outside gene matches: 8. The CDR3 DNA follows: TGTGCCAGCAGCTACGGGACTAGTGGTTATGAGCAGTTCTTC. It specifies CASSYGTSGYEQFF.

The rearrangement joins TRBV5-6 to TRBJ1-2; 8 bases map to TRBD1. The CDR3 has 15 residues. CDR1 is SGHDT, CDR2 YYEEEE, per germline. The J segment lost 8 bases and the V segment lost 2 bases, leaving 11 bases of the junction unmatched. The CDR3 protein is CASSLGPGGASGYTF. The DNA for the CDR3 is TGTGCCAGCAGCTTAGGGCCAGGGGGCGCGAGCGGCTACACCTTC.

The rearrangement joins TRBV5-4 to TRBJ1-1, with no clear D. V lost 0 bases to trimming and J lost 7 bases, with 10 bases between them. The CDR3 runs to 13 residues. The germline CDR1 and CDR2 sequences are SGHNT and YYREEE (reference sequence). CDR3 in DNA: TGTGCCAGCAGCTTGGGGGGTCGGGGTGAAGCTTTCTTT. Translated, it gives CASSLGGRGEAFF.

V is TRBV10-2 and J is TRBJ2-7; 7 nucleotides match TRBD2. Germline V gene data show CDR1 as WSHSY and CDR2 as SAAADI. The J segment lost 5 bases and the V segment lost 10 bases, leaving 14 bases of the junction unmatched. The CDR3 is made up of 14 amino acids. CDR3 amino acids: CATRRTGGPHEQYF. In DNA form, the CDR3 reads TGCGCCACCAGAAGGACGGGGGGTCCCCACGAGCAGTACTTC.

The genes are TRBV7-2 and TRBJ1-5, with D possibly matching TRBD1 (6 bases). V dropped 5 bases and J dropped 7 bases, with 18 bases sitting between them. Germline lookup yields CDR1 SGHTA and CDR2 FQGNSA. This CDR3 comprises 15 residues. In DNA, the CDR3 is TGTGCCAGCAGCCCCCGGACCCTTACAGGGCAGCCCCAGCATTTT. Protein product: CASSPRTLTGQPQHF. The full variable domain, with the rest looked up from reference TRBV7-2 and TRBJ1-5, is GAGVSQSPSNKVTEKGKDVELRCDPISGHTALYWYRQSLGQGLEFLIYFQGNSAPDKSGLPSDRFSAERTGGSVSTLTIQRTQQEDSAVYLCASSPRTLTGQPQHFGDGTRLSIL.

This clone was detected ten times or more. The J gene is TRBJ1-6, the V gene TRBV7-9; D is undetermined. Trimming shortened V by 4 bases and J by 7 bases, and 5 bases separated the two germline ends. The CDR3 has 12 residues. CDR1 is SEHNR and CDR2 is FQNEAQ in the germline V gene (reference sequence). CDR3 coding DNA: TGTGCCAGCAGCTCAGTCAATTCACCCCTCCACTTT. Protein sequence: CASSSVNSPLHF.

The CDR3 loop reads CASSLDRASPLHF. DNA of the CDR3: TGCGCCAGCAGCTTGGACAGGGCTTCACCCCTCCACTTT. V gene TRBV5-1 combines with J gene TRBJ1-6; D may be TRBD1 (6 bases). The CDR3 is 13 amino acids. V lost 0 bases and J lost 9, with 7 bases in between. Germline CDR1 is SGHRS and CDR2 is YFSETQ.

The genes are TRBV18 and TRBJ1-1; TRBD1 agrees at 9 bases. Germline V gene lookup returns CDR1 KGHSH and CDR2 LQKENI. V lost 6 bases, J lost 3 bases, and 14 bases stayed unmatched. The CDR3 totals 17 residues. The CDR3 DNA follows: TGTGCCAGCTCCCTCATTCCCACAGGGGGCGGCGACACTGAAGCTTTCTTT. This gives the protein CASSLIPTGGGDTEAFF. Combining the CDR3 with reference TRBV18 and TRBJ1-1 gives the whole variable domain NAGVMQNPRHLVRRRGQEARLRCSPMKGHSHVYWYRQLPEEGLKFMVYLQKENIIDESGMPKERFSAEFPKEGPSILRIQQVVRGDSAAYFCASSLIPTGGGDTEAFFGQGTRLTVV.

This chain connects TRBV6-2 or TRBV6-3 to TRBJ1-1, with D tentatively TRBD1 (5 bases). The V end lost 0 bases, the J end lost 8 bases, and 10 bases lay between the germline ends. This CDR3 comprises 13 residues. CDR1 is MNHEY, CDR2 SVGEGT, per germline. In nucleotides, the CDR3 is TGTGCCAGCAGTTACTCGTGGCAGGGAGAAGCTTTCTTT. Its protein is CASSYSWQGEAFF.

The sample holds a few counts of this clone. This sequence joins TRBV24-1 and TRBJ2-1; D ambiguous. With 4 bases removed from V and 4 bases from J, the gap between germline ends came to 7 bases. This CDR3 has 13 amino acids. Looked up from germline, CDR1 is KGHDR and CDR2 is SFDVKD. For the CDR3, the DNA is TGTGCCACCAGTGACGTTATTTACAATGAGCAGTTCTTC. Translating gives CATSDVIYNEQFF.

The chain combines TRBV18 with TRBJ1-5; D may be TRBD1 (5 bases). Germline V gene sequence: CDR1 KGHSH, CDR2 LQKENI. This CDR3 is 15 amino acids long. V lost 1 base and J lost 1, with 8 bases in between. CDR3 sequence (DNA): TGTGCCAGCTCACCACGGGGGGGAAGCAATCAGCCCCAGCATTTT. This encodes CASSPRGGSNQPQHF.